This TCR beta chain was captured by sequencing in a study of cytomegalovirus exposure and HLA in healthy donors. Across the study: As released early, the data held around 80 million unique TCRs from HLA-typed donors. Broader study findings: CMV antigen specificity was confirmed in vitro for a few CMV-associated chains. Later, TCR association rates were found to vary by HLA locus, highest for DRB1 and lowest for HLA-C.

Points on this clone: Its antigen is not known.

This PCR relied on a set of 60 Vbeta primers and 13 Jbeta primers. Here immunoSEQ multiplex PCR was the method, and the copy in TCRdb shows in-frame clones only, minus some. The table lists approximately 150,000 clones, about four fifths of them singletons, with 4% to 5% in the top ten. V was shortened by 4 bases and J by 5 bases, with 21 bases between the two germline ends. The CDR3 runs 16 residues. CDR1 is SGHNT, CDR2 YYREEE, per germline (reference sequence). This clonotype was sampled from a woman aged 18-30 years in good health and CMV-seropositive. The material sequenced was PBMCs. The chain has TRBV5-4 and TRBJ2-5, with D perhaps TRBD1 (6 bases). CDR3 sequence reads: CASSRRDTRGMETQYF. Written as DNA, the CDR3 is TGTGCCAGCAGCCGACGGGACACCCGCGGCATGGAGACCCAGTACTTC. Using reference TRBV5-4 and TRBJ2-5 for the parts outside the CDR3, the full variable domain is ETGVTQSPTHLIKTRGQQVTLRCSSQSGHNTVSWYQQALGQGPQFIFQYYREEENGRGNFPPRFSGLQFPNYSSELNVNALELDDSALYLCASSRRDTRGMETQYFGPGTRLLVL.